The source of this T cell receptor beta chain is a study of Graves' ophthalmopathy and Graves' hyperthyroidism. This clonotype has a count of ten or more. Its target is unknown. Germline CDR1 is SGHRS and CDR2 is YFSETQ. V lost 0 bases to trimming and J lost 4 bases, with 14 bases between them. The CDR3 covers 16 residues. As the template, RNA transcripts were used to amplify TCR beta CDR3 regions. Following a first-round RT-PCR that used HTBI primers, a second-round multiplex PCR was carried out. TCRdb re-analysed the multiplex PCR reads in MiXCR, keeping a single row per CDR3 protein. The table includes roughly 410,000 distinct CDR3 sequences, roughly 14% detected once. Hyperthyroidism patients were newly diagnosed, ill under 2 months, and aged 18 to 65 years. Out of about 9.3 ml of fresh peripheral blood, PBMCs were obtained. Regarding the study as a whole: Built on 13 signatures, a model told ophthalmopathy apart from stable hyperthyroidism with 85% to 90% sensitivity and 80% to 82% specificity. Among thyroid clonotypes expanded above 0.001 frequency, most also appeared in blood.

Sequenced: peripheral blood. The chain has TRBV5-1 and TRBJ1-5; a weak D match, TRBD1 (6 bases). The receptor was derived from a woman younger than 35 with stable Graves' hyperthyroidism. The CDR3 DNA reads TGCGCCAGCAGCTTGGGGACGGCAGGGGAGAATCAGCCCCAGCATTTT. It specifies CASSLGTAGENQPQHF.